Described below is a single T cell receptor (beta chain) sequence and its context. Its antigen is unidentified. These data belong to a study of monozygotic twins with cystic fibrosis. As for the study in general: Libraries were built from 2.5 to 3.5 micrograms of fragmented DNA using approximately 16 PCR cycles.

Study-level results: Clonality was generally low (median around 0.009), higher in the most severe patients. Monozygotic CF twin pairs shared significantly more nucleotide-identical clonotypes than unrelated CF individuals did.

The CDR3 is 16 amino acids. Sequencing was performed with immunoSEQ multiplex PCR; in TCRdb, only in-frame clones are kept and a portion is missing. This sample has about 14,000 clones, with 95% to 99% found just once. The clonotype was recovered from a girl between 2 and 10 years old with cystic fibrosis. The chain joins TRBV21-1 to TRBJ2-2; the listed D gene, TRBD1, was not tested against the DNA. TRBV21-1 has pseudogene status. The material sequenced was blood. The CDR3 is CASRQTGQDNPGELFF. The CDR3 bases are TGTGCCAGCAGACAAACGGGACAGGATAACCCCGGGGAGCTGTTTTTT.